This entry concerns a single TCR beta chain. TCRdb reanalysed the PCR reads using MiXCR and keeps one entry per CDR3 protein. The table lists roughly 320,000 distinct CDR3 sequences, over 20% of them singletons, with 0.65% to 0.75% in the top ten. The record originates from a study of molecular identifiers for immune sequencing clone quantification. Study as a whole: Naive CD8 RNA (roughly 18,000 or 92,000 cells) was divided into five aliquots, with four sequenced.

This CDR3 region has 14 residues. Germline loops: CDR1 MNHEY, CDR2 SMNVEV (reference sequence). V was trimmed by 5 bases and J by 0 bases, leaving 10 bases between them. Libraries for naive CD8 T cells, which were made from roughly 21,000 to 960,000 sorted cells, drew on 10%, 30% or 50% of the RNA. Specimen: naive CD8+ T cells from blood, with Jurkat cell RNA spiked in. Specified subset: FACS-sorted CD8+CD4-CCR7+CD45RA+ naive T cells. The rearrangement uses TRBV27 and TRBJ1-2; D call uncertain. The sequence came from a human donor in good health. Some libraries in this study had Jurkat cell RNA spiked in. The chain's CDR3 is CASSPGGANYGYTF. In DNA, the CDR3 is TGTGCCAGCAGTCCCGGAGGAGCTAACTATGGCTACACCTTC.